Following are 28 T cell receptor beta chains from one sample sequenced in a study of Graves' ophthalmopathy and Graves' hyperthyroidism. TCR beta CDR3 amplification used RNA transcripts. HTBI primers were used in a first-round RT-PCR, which preceded a second-round multiplex PCR. TCRdb reprocessed the multiplex PCR reads with MiXCR, giving one entry per CDR3 protein. This sample carries under 200,000 distinct CDR3 sequences, 30% to 45% of them seen once, and the ten largest clones take around 5.5%. Sample: peripheral blood. These receptors were taken from a woman aged 40 to 50 with Graves' ophthalmopathy.

V gene TRBV7-3 combines with J gene TRBJ2-2; 8 positions agree with TRBD2. CDR1 is SGHTA and CDR2 is FQGTGA in the germline V gene. There are 16 residues in the CDR3. Losses at the gene ends were 2 bases for V and 0 bases for J; bases not matched to a gene: 2. CDR3 in DNA: TGTGCCAGCAGCTTACAGGGACTAGCGAACACCGGGGAGCTGTTTTTT. It encodes CASSLQGLANTGELFF.

This clonotype was found many times. This chain connects TRBV15 to TRBJ1-5; maybe TRBD1 (5 bases). Trimming left V 1 base short and J 0 bases short, with 13 bases between. Germline V gene lookup returns CDR1 LNHNV and CDR2 YYDKDF (reference sequence). The CDR3 covers 17 residues. CDR3 in amino acids: CATSRVGTGYSNQPQHF. CDR3 DNA sequence: TGTGCCACCAGCAGAGTGGGGACGGGATATAGCAATCAGCCCCAGCATTTT.

This clonotype was detected many times. The chain joins TRBV6-5 to TRBJ1-5, with D unclear. The germline V and J ends were trimmed by 8 bases and 0 bases, with 8 bases remaining between them. This CDR3 contains 13 residues. Germline assignment: CDR1 MNHEY and CDR2 SVGAGI. The CDR3 loop is CASCRYSNQPQHF. The CDR3 region has the DNA TGTGCCAGCTGTCGGTATAGCAATCAGCCCCAGCATTTT.

The J gene is TRBJ1-5, the V gene TRBV19; D is perhaps TRBD1 (5 bases). V was shortened by 3 bases and J by 4 bases, with 10 bases between the two germline ends. CDR3 length: 14 amino acids. Germline CDR1 and CDR2: LNHDA and SQIVND (reference sequence). CDR3 residues: CASSILQDNQPQHF. CDR3 bases: TGTGCCAGTAGTATTCTACAGGATAATCAGCCCCAGCATTTT.

The chain links TRBV10-3 to TRBJ2-7; the D is unclear. There are 13 residues in the CDR3. Germline V lookup: CDR1 ENHRY, CDR2 SYGVKD. Deletions cut 3 bases from V and 1 base from J, with 7 bases between. CDR3 coding DNA: TGTGCCATCAGTGAAAGGGTATCCTACGAGCAGTACTTC. Translated: CAISERVSYEQYF.

V is TRBV6-1 and J is TRBJ1-2; D is unresolved. Germline CDR1 and CDR2: MNHNS and SASEGT. The CDR3 contains 12 residues. Trimming left V 11 bases short and J 0 bases short, with 10 bases between. This CDR3 reads CAVLLPNYGYTF. Here the CDR3 DNA reads TGTGCCGTCCTACTCCCTAACTATGGCTACACCTTC.

The chain carries TRBV11-2 and TRBJ2-7, with 8 bases lining up with TRBD2. The V gene end was trimmed by 1 base and the J gene end by 6 bases; junction bases not matched to a gene: 14. CDR1 and CDR2 (germline): SGHAT, FQNNGV. This CDR3 is 17 amino acids long. For the CDR3, the DNA is TGTGCCAGCAGCTTAGGGGGACGGGAGGGCCCCTCGCTCGAGCAGTACTTC. This gives the protein CASSLGGREGPSLEQYF.

V is TRBV6-1 and J is TRBJ1-1; no clear D gene. Germline V gene sequence: CDR1 MNHNS, CDR2 SASEGT. Trimming stripped 4 bases from V and 4 bases from J, with 10 bases between. CDR3 length equals 13 residues. DNA for the CDR3: TGTGCCAGCAGTGGGGATGCGGGCACTGAAGCTTTCTTT. Translation: CASSGDAGTEAFF.

The chain combines TRBV11-2 with TRBJ2-5; 12 positions match TRBD2. Germline loops: CDR1 SGHAT, CDR2 FQNNGV. Trimming at V came to 5 bases and at J to 3 bases, leaving 7 bases not matched to a gene. This CDR3 has 16 residues. CDR3 protein: CASSRGTSGLKETQYF. CDR3 nucleotides: TGTGCCAGCAGCAGGGGGACTAGCGGGTTGAAAGAGACCCAGTACTTC.

This clonotype was recorded a few times. V gene TRBV12-3 or TRBV12-4 combines with J gene TRBJ1-3; 7 bases line up with TRBD1. V shed 7 bases, J shed 3 bases, and the junction held 9 bases outside the gene matches. This CDR3 region has 15 residues. CDR3 coding DNA: TGTGCCAGCACCGCAAAAAGGGGGCATGGAAACACCATATATTTT. As protein: CASTAKRGHGNTIYF.

This clonotype has at least ten counts. V usage is TRBV20-1 and J usage is TRBJ2-5; the D gene is possibly TRBD2 (6 bases). The V end lost 6 bases, the J end lost 5 bases, and 13 bases lay between the germline ends. The CDR3 runs to 12 residues. Per the germline V gene, CDR1 is DFQATT and CDR2 is SNEGSKA (reference sequence). The CDR3 sequence: CSAPRSGETQYF. The CDR3 DNA is TGCAGTGCCCCCCGCAGCGGGGAGACCCAGTACTTC.

This clonotype was counted many times. This chain joins TRBV19 and TRBJ2-2; D is perhaps TRBD2 (5 bases). CDR1 is LNHDA and CDR2 is SQIVND in the germline V gene (reference sequence). This CDR3 region has 15 residues. Between the trimmed V and J ends, which lost 6 bases and 6 bases, there was a span of 17 bases. The CDR3 here is CASSKQLEPPGELFF. The CDR3 region has the DNA TGTGCCAGTAGCAAACAACTAGAACCCCCCGGGGAGCTGTTTTTT.

This clonotype was picked up many times. The chain has TRBV20-1 and TRBJ1-5, with D possibly matching TRBD1 (5 bases). V was clipped by 0 bases and J by 7 bases, with 16 bases between them. CDR3 length: 15 amino acids. CDR1 is DFQATT, CDR2 SNEGSKA, per germline (reference sequence). The CDR3 DNA follows: TGCAGTGCTAGAGATGATAGGACATTGGGGCAGCCCCAGCATTTT. It translates to CSARDDRTLGQPQHF.

There are many counts of this clonotype. This sequence joins TRBV2 and TRBJ1-5, with D tentatively TRBD1 (5 bases). Deletions cut 3 bases from V and 1 base from J, with 7 bases between. Germline V lookup: CDR1 SNHLY, CDR2 FYNNEI. The CDR3 covers 14 residues. CDR3 DNA sequence: TGTGCCAGCAGTGATTCAGGGAGCAATCAGCCCCAGCATTTT. Translating it yields CASSDSGSNQPQHF.

The CDR3, as DNA: TGTGCCAGCAGCTTAAACCGGGACAGGGGTCGGGCCACATCGAACACTGAAGCTTTCTTT. Translated: CASSLNRDRGRATSNTEAFF. The V call is TRBV7-3, the J call TRBJ1-1; TRBD1 aligns across 10 bases. CDR1 is SGHTA, CDR2 FQGTGA, per germline. V was clipped by 1 base and J by 1 base; unmatched bases: 15. The CDR3 totals 20 residues.

This chain links TRBV6-1 with TRBJ1-5, with D maybe TRBD1 (6 bases). Trimming removed 7 bases at V and 6 bases at J, with 13 bases between. The CDR3 sequence is 13 residues long. In germline, CDR1 is MNHNS, CDR2 SASEGT. The CDR3 DNA follows: TGTGCCAGCACGAGGGGGGATAGTCAGCCCCAGCATTTT. Amino acids: CASTRGDSQPQHF.

The gene calls are TRBV28 and TRBJ2-7; TRBD2 might be the D (6 bases). V lost 7 bases to trimming and J lost 2 bases, with 9 bases between them. CDR3 length equals 12 residues. The V gene's germline CDR1 is MDHEN and CDR2 SYDVKM. The CDR3 is CASTAGTYEQYF. The CDR3 DNA reads TGTGCCAGCACTGCGGGGACCTACGAGCAGTACTTC.

The chain is built from TRBV28 and TRBJ2-7; 8 positions agree with TRBD1. Germline loops: CDR1 MDHEN, CDR2 SYDVKM. The J segment lost 8 bases and the V segment lost 3 bases, leaving 9 bases of the junction unmatched. This CDR3 comprises 14 residues. CDR3 loop: CASSLGRGRFKQYF. CDR3 DNA sequence: TGTGCCAGCAGTTTGGGCAGGGGGCGCTTCAAGCAGTACTTC.

A note on this clonotype: One end of the junction varies from germline; a read error may be responsible. The chain employs TRBV6-5 and TRBJ2-7; D not certain. This CDR3 region has 13 residues. Germline V gene data show CDR1 as MNHEY and CDR2 as SVGAGI. The CDR3 loop is CASSYVGFYAQYF. CDR3 nucleotides: TGTGCCAGCAGTTACGTGGGGTTCTACGCGCAGTACTTC.

This clonotype has at least ten counts. The rearrangement joins TRBV12-3 or TRBV12-4 to TRBJ2-7, with a tentative D call TRBD2 (6 bases). V was pared by 1 base and J by 2 bases, with 18 bases between. The CDR3 loop spans 17 amino acids. For the CDR3, the DNA is TGTGCCAGCAGTTTAGGGGGGTCGGGGGAGAGGACCTACGAGCAGTACTTC. Its translation: CASSLGGSGERTYEQYF.

This clonotype was observed a single time. The rearrangement joins TRBV5-1 to TRBJ1-3, with D tentatively TRBD1 (5 bases). The CDR3 spans 18 residues. V was clipped by 0 bases and J by 0 bases, with 16 bases between them. Looked up from germline, CDR1 is SGHRS and CDR2 is YFSETQ. The CDR3 loop reads CASSLDTGLTTSGNTIYF. As DNA, the CDR3 is TGCGCCAGCAGCTTGGACACGGGACTCACTACCTCTGGAAACACCATATATTTT.

V is TRBV28 and J is TRBJ2-7; 10 bases are shared with TRBD1. CDR3 length: 15 residues. V was pared by 6 bases and J by 3 bases, with 8 bases of the junction left unmatched. CDR1 is MDHEN and CDR2 is SYDVKM in the germline V gene. The CDR3 is CASSPYGTGVYEQYF. The DNA for the CDR3 is TGTGCCAGCAGCCCTTACGGGACAGGGGTCTACGAGCAGTACTTC.

This clonotype was counted ten times or more. The chain is built from TRBV5-1 and TRBJ1-1; D is perhaps TRBD1 (6 bases). Germline V gene data show CDR1 as SGHRS and CDR2 as YFSETQ. Trimming left V 0 bases short and J 4 bases short, with 13 bases between. This CDR3 has 15 amino acids. In DNA form, the CDR3 reads TGCGCCAGCAGCTTGGGGGGGGCCGTCGGCACTGAAGCTTTCTTT. Its translation: CASSLGGAVGTEAFF.

This clonotype was seen repeatedly, ten times or more. The V and J genes are TRBV12-3 or TRBV12-4 and TRBJ1-1; 12 positions agree with TRBD1. Unmatched junction bases numbered 13, after V lost 5 bases and J lost 3 bases. The CDR3 runs to 18 residues. CDR3 residues: CASSTGTGGGVRDTEAFF. DNA for the CDR3: TGTGCCAGCAGTACCGGGACAGGGGGCGGGGTACGAGACACTGAAGCTTTCTTT.

J is TRBJ2-7 and V is TRBV5-1; D possibly corresponds to TRBD2 (6 bases). This CDR3 is built from 15 residues. From germline, CDR1 is SGHRS and CDR2 YFSETQ. Trimming removed 5 bases at V and 0 bases at J, with 15 bases between. The CDR3 protein is CASSSGDSSSYEQYF. For the CDR3, the DNA is TGCGCCAGCAGTTCTGGGGACTCTAGCTCCTACGAGCAGTACTTC.

This clonotype came up many times. This rearrangement joins TRBV24-1 to TRBJ2-1; 8 bases agree with TRBD2. Germline CDR1 and CDR2: KGHDR and SFDVKD. The V segment lost 2 bases and the J segment 15 bases; nucleotides outside the gene matches: 5. This CDR3 comprises 12 residues. The CDR3 spells CATSDSGRAVFF. In nucleotides, the CDR3 is TGTGCCACCAGTGATTCCGGGAGGGCCGTGTTCTTC.

Many counts were recorded for this clonotype. This may come from a read error, since a much larger clone is one base off. The genes are TRBV28 and TRBJ2-5, with D perhaps TRBD1 (6 bases). V lost 4 bases, J lost 6 bases, and 12 bases lay in between. CDR1 and CDR2 (germline): MDHEN, SYDVKM. The CDR3 is 13 amino acids. The CDR3 DNA sequence: TGTGCCAGCAGTTGGAACAGGGCCCAGACCCAGTACTTC. Translated, it gives CASSWNRAQTQYF.

The sample holds many counts of this clonotype. The chain uses TRBV29-1 and TRBJ2-7; TRBD1 agrees at 8 bases. The CDR3 is 15 residues long. Germline V gives CDR1 SQVTM, CDR2 ANQGSEA. J was trimmed by 1 base and V by 3 bases; bases with no gene match: 8. CDR3 loop: CSVESPRTGSYEQYF. The CDR3, as DNA: TGCAGCGTTGAGTCCCCCCGGACAGGGTCCTACGAGCAGTACTTC.